The next 4 T cell receptor beta chains were all read from a single sample in a study of T cell changes during pregnancy in multiple sclerosis. Method: immunoSEQ multiplex PCR; TCRdb's copy keeps in-frame clones and lacks some. The sample carries fewer than 35,000 clones, about nine tenths recorded once. The sample consisted of CD8+ T cells from peripheral blood mononuclear cells, taken in the second trimester of pregnancy. These receptors were taken from a female donor with multiple sclerosis, enrolled in a pregnancy study.

V is TRBV4-3 and J is TRBJ2-1; 11 positions match TRBD1. J was trimmed by 6 bases and V by 0 bases; bases with no gene match: 4. Germline V CDR1 and CDR2: LGHNA, YSLEER. The CDR3 length is 16 residues. The DNA of the CDR3 is TGCGCCAGCAGCCAAGATCCTGGGACAGGGGGCAATGAGCAGTTCTTC. As protein: CASSQDPGTGGNEQFF.

This chain joins TRBV13 and TRBJ2-1; the match to TRBD2 covers 7 bases. The V and J ends lost 0 bases and 3 bases, in that order; junction bases with no gene match: 2. This CDR3 is built from 15 residues. Germline loops: CDR1 PRHDT, CDR2 FYEKMQ (reference sequence). The CDR3 protein is CASSLGREIYNEQFF. The CDR3 nucleotides are TGTGCCAGCAGCTTAGGGCGGGAGATCTACAATGAGCAGTTCTTC.

The chain is built from TRBV27 and TRBJ2-5; TRBD2 might be the D (6 bases). Germline CDR1 reads MNHEY; CDR2 reads SMNVEV (reference sequence). The CDR3 is 13 amino acids. Between the trimmed V and J ends, which lost 10 bases and 4 bases, there was a span of 16 bases. CDR3 loop: CATSLGGRETQYF. The CDR3 coding sequence is TGTGCCACCTCTTTGGGGGGTAGAGAGACCCAGTACTTC.

This chain joins TRBV27 and TRBJ1-1, with D possibly TRBD1 on 5 matching bases. Trimming shortened V by 5 bases and J by 0 bases, and 7 bases separated the two germline ends. Germline V gene sequence: CDR1 MNHEY, CDR2 SMNVEV (reference sequence). This CDR3 is built from 13 residues. The CDR3 DNA sequence: TGTGCCAGCAGTCTGACAGTGAACACTGAAGCTTTCTTT. Protein: CASSLTVNTEAFF.